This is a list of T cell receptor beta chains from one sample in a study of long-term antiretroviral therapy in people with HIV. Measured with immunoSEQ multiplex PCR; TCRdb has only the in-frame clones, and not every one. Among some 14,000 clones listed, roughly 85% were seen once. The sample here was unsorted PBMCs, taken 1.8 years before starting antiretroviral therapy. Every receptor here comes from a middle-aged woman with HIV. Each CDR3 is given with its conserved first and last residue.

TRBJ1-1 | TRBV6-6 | CASSYRLTEAFF
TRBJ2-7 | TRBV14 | CASSQGSIYEQYF
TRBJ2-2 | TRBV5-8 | CASSSNSYTGELFF
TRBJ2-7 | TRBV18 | CASSPPSGANSYEQYF
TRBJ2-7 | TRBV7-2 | CASSRTGPTSYEQYF
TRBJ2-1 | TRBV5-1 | CASSLARPGRDEQFF
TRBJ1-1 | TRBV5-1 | CASSFKQDTEAFF
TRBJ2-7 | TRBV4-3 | CASSQVVSSYEQYF
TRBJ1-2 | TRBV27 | CASSPAGTGERYGYTF
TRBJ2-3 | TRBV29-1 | CSVQVSATDTQYF
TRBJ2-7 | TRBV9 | CASSVEPGSGEQYF
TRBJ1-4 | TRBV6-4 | CATKTLFRGRDEKLFF
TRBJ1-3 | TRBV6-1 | CASFDLAGNTIYF
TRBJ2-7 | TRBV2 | CASSEGRDRSDEQYF
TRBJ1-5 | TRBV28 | CASSFGGWSNQPQHF
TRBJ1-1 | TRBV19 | CASSIGTGTEAFF
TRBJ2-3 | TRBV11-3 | CASSPGLTDTQYF
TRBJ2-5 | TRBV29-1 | CSVEFLGTAQETQYF
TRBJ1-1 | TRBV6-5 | CASSLWQDTEAFF
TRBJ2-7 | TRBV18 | CASSPQGASYEQYF
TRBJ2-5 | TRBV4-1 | CASSLIGGAQETQYF
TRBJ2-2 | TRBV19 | CASISQGDTGELFF